One and the same sample provided the 24 T cell receptor beta chains below, sequenced in a study of T cell repertoires in cytomegalovirus infection. Their specific antigens are unknown. TCRdb independently ran MiXCR on the reads; one entry per CDR3 protein. The sample consists of about 270,000 distinct CDR3 sequences, 22% of them appearing once. The source material was cultured PBMCs, sampled from culture after CMV antigen stimulation. The source of these receptors is a human donor in good health (CMV status not recorded). Some clones in this sample may be carry-over from other donors' samples.

To note about this clonotype: The junction departs from the called germline gene at one end, perhaps through a read error. This chain joins TRBV4-1 and TRBJ1-1; TRBD1 aligns across 8 bases. Germline V gives CDR1 MGHRA, CDR2 YSYEKL. CDR3 length: 15 amino acids. The CDR3 spells CASSQDGLTRTGRIF. In DNA, the CDR3 is TGCGCCAGCAGCCAAGACGGGTTAACTAGGACAGGGAGGATCTTT.

This clonotype was seen at least ten times. The chain links TRBV7-2 to TRBJ2-2; 7 nucleotides align to TRBD2. Germline-derived CDR1 and CDR2 are SGHTA and FQGNSA. The CDR3 extends over 15 amino acids. V was clipped by 5 bases and J by 6 bases; unmatched bases: 9. CDR3 amino acids: CASSTRDYPSGELFF. The CDR3 DNA follows: TGTGCCAGCAGCACAAGGGACTATCCCTCCGGGGAGCTGTTTTTT. The full variable domain, rest sourced from reference TRBV7-2 and TRBJ2-2, is GAGVSQSPSNKVTEKGKDVELRCDPISGHTALYWYRQSLGQGLEFLIYFQGNSAPDKSGLPSDRFSAERTGGSVSTLTIQRTQQEDSAVYLCASSTRDYPSGELFFGEGSRLTVL.

This clonotype came up many times. The rearrangement uses TRBV10-3 and TRBJ1-1; D remains unclear. The CDR3 contains 13 residues. V gave up 4 bases and J gave up 3 bases, with 9 bases separating them. Germline V gene data show CDR1 as ENHRY and CDR2 as SYGVKD. Here the CDR3 reads CAISVEWDTEAFF. CDR3 DNA sequence: TGTGCCATCAGTGTAGAGTGGGACACTGAAGCTTTCTTT.

This clonotype was recorded many times. V gene TRBV5-4 combines with J gene TRBJ2-2; TRBD2 is a possible D gene (6 bases). Trimming took off 4 bases at V and 4 bases at J, with 11 bases between the two ends. CDR1 is SGHNT, CDR2 YYREEE, per germline (reference sequence). This CDR3 is built from 14 residues. CDR3 protein: CASSPERVTGELFF. CDR3 nucleotides: TGTGCCAGCAGCCCAGAGCGGGTCACCGGGGAGCTGTTTTTT. Full variable domain (remainder filled in from reference TRBV5-4 and TRBJ2-2): ETGVTQSPTHLIKTRGQQVTLRCSSQSGHNTVSWYQQALGQGPQFIFQYYREEENGRGNFPPRFSGLQFPNYSSELNVNALELDDSALYLCASSPERVTGELFFGEGSRLTVL.

The gene calls are TRBV19 and TRBJ1-4, with 7 bases lining up with TRBD1. Germline V CDR1 and CDR2: LNHDA, SQIVND (reference sequence). Trimming took 11 bases from V and 7 from J; bases not matched to a gene: 13. The length of the CDR3 is 14 residues. The CDR3 DNA follows: TGTGCCTCCGAACATTCACAGGGGTCTGAAAAACTGTTTTTT. It codes for CASEHSQGSEKLFF.

The V call is TRBV12-3 or TRBV12-4, the J call TRBJ2-6, with no clear D. CDR3 length: 13 amino acids. V shed 4 bases and J shed 4 bases, with 5 bases lying between them. The CDR3 nucleotides read TGTGCCAGCAGTTCGGTCGGGGCCAACGTCCTGACTTTC. Encoded protein: CASSSVGANVLTF.

This clonotype came up many times. This rearrangement joins TRBV7-2 to TRBJ2-3; TRBD2 agrees at 8 bases. The CDR3 has 15 amino acids. The ends lost 4 bases at V and 5 bases at J; junction bases unmatched: 8. Per germline, CDR1 SGHTA and CDR2 FQGNSA. In DNA, the CDR3 is TGTGCCAGCAGCTGGAGTAGCGGGACCTTAGATACGCAGTATTTT. Residues: CASSWSSGTLDTQYF.

This clonotype was seen more than once but under ten times. J is TRBJ1-1 and V is TRBV7-3; D gene ambiguous. The V end lost 2 bases, the J end lost 11 bases, and 18 bases lay between the germline ends. The CDR3 is 14 amino acids. Germline assignment: CDR1 SGHTA and CDR2 FQGTGA. The CDR3 DNA sequence: TGTGCCAGCAGCTTAGTGGGAGGATCTCGAGACGCTTTCTTT. Its protein is CASSLVGGSRDAFF.

This clonotype was observed a few times. The chain uses TRBV7-9 and TRBJ2-7; 8 positions match TRBD1. The CDR3 is 14 amino acids. CDR1 is SEHNR, CDR2 FQNEAQ, per germline (reference sequence). The J segment lost 2 bases and the V segment lost 4 bases, leaving 4 bases of the junction unmatched. CDR3 nucleotide sequence: TGTGCCAGCAGCTGGGACAGGTTACCCTACGAGCAGTACTTC. It is translated as CASSWDRLPYEQYF.

The V and J genes are TRBV27 and TRBJ2-1; TRBD2 matches at 10 bases. The germline V gene encodes CDR1 MNHEY and CDR2 SMNVEV (reference sequence). The V segment lost 5 bases and the J segment 3 bases; nucleotides outside the gene matches: 7. CDR3 length: 16 residues. CDR3 nucleotide sequence: TGTGCCAGCAGTCGTCGACTAGCGGGTGACTACAATGAGCAGTTCTTC. Amino acids: CASSRRLAGDYNEQFF.

This clonotype was detected a few times. V and J are TRBV7-8 and TRBJ1-1, with D possibly TRBD1 on 6 matching bases. Per the germline V gene, CDR1 is SGHVS and CDR2 is FQNEAQ. Between the trimmed V and J ends, which lost 2 bases and 5 bases, there was a span of 12 bases. The CDR3 is 14 amino acids. The CDR3 region has the DNA TGTGCCAGCAGCTTACTACCAGGGGTGACTGAAGCTTTCTTT. It specifies CASSLLPGVTEAFF.

This clonotype was found many times. The chain combines TRBV7-2 with TRBJ2-2, with TRBD2 as a possible D gene (6 bases). This CDR3 has 16 residues. V was shortened by 5 bases and J by 5 bases, with 18 bases between the two germline ends. Germline V gene sequence: CDR1 SGHTA, CDR2 FQGNSA. In DNA form, the CDR3 reads TGTGCCAGCAGCCAATTGTGGACTACTTTAACCGGGGAGCTGTTTTTT. Its protein is CASSQLWTTLTGELFF.

The J gene is TRBJ2-3, the V gene TRBV7-2; TRBD1 matches at 8 bases. CDR1 SGHTA and CDR2 FQGNSA come from the germline V gene. V lost 4 bases and J lost 13; bases outside the gene matches: 13. The CDR3 is 14 residues long. In DNA form, the CDR3 reads TGTGCCAGCAGCTCAATAAACAGGGGGACTCAGGAGTATTTT. Its protein is CASSSINRGTQEYF.

The sample holds one count of this clonotype. V usage is TRBV27 and J usage is TRBJ2-5, with D hard to call. Trimming took 4 bases from V and 11 from J, leaving 20 bases between them. CDR1 is MNHEY, CDR2 SMNVEV, per germline (reference sequence). CDR3 size: 14 residues. The CDR3 loop is CASSSPLRGRRQYF. CDR3 coding DNA: TGTGCCAGCAGTTCCCCCCTGAGAGGCCGGCGGCAGTACTTC.

The sample holds one count of this clonotype. This chain links TRBV4-1 with TRBJ2-2; D might be TRBD1 (6 bases). CDR3 length equals 17 residues. Germline loops: CDR1 MGHRA, CDR2 YSYEKL. V dropped 5 bases and J dropped 8 bases, with 24 bases sitting between them. CDR3 nucleotide sequence: TGCGCCAGCAGCTATCCTGGGCAGGGGCAAGGTGGGGGGGAGCTGTTTTTT. It yields the protein CASSYPGQGQGGGELFF.

This clonotype came up a few times. V and J are TRBV6-1 and TRBJ2-2, with 7 bases lining up with TRBD1. J gave up 5 bases and V 6 bases, and 3 bases lay outside the gene matches. The length of the CDR3 is 13 residues. The germline CDR1 and CDR2 sequences are MNHNS and SASEGT. CDR3 coding DNA: TGTGCCAGCAGCACGACAGGGACCGGGGAGCTGTTTTTT. The encoded protein is CASSTTGTGELFF.

In its sample, this clonotype was seen a few times. This sequence joins TRBV29-1 and TRBJ1-1, with 7 bases aligning to TRBD1. The CDR3 has 13 amino acids. After removal of 6 bases from V and 1 base from J, the junction contained 5 bases not matched to a gene. CDR1 and CDR2 from the germline V gene are SQVTM and ANQGSEA. CDR3 loop: CSVRQGGNTEAFF. In nucleotides, the CDR3 is TGCAGCGTACGACAGGGAGGGAACACTGAAGCTTTCTTT.

This clonotype was recorded a few times. This chain links TRBV19 with TRBJ1-2; 8 nucleotides agree with TRBD1. J was trimmed by 4 bases and V by 3 bases; bases with no gene match: 7. Germline CDR1 reads LNHDA; CDR2 reads SQIVND (reference sequence). The CDR3 length is 15 residues. The CDR3 reads CASSIFRDRSYGYTF. Written as DNA, the CDR3 is TGTGCCAGTAGTATTTTTCGGGACAGGAGCTATGGCTACACCTTC.

V usage is TRBV19 and J usage is TRBJ1-4; TRBD1 matches 7 bases. Germline trimming cut 5 bases from V and 5 bases from J; bases unmatched to any gene: 5. This CDR3 contains 14 residues. The V gene's germline CDR1 is LNHDA and CDR2 SQIVND (reference sequence). The CDR3 bases are TGTGCCAGTAGTTCGGGACAGACCAATGAAAAACTGTTTTTT. As protein: CASSSGQTNEKLFF. Filled out from reference TRBV19 and TRBJ1-4, the complete variable domain reads DGGITQSPKYLFRKEGQNVTLSCEQNLNHDAMYWYRQDPGQGLRLIYYSQIVNDFQKGDIAEGYSVSREKKESFPLTVTSAQKNPTAFYLCASSSGQTNEKLFFGSGTQLSVL.

This clonotype showed up many times. V gene TRBV7-2 combines with J gene TRBJ2-1; D is undetermined. The V end was cut by 0 bases, the J end by 6 bases, with 6 bases between. This CDR3 comprises 13 residues. CDR1 and CDR2 from the germline V gene are SGHTA and FQGNSA. The chain's CDR3 is CASSLARPNEQFF. CDR3 DNA: TGTGCCAGCAGCTTAGCTAGGCCCAATGAGCAGTTCTTC. The entire variable domain, with the rest obtained from reference TRBV7-2 and TRBJ2-1, is as follows: GAGVSQSPSNKVTEKGKDVELRCDPISGHTALYWYRQSLGQGLEFLIYFQGNSAPDKSGLPSDRFSAERTGGSVSTLTIQRTQQEDSAVYLCASSLARPNEQFFGPGTRLTVL.

The chain has TRBV6-5 and TRBJ1-2; D gene uncertain. With 0 bases removed from V and 4 bases from J, the gap between germline ends came to 9 bases. Germline-derived CDR1 and CDR2 are MNHEY and SVGAGI. CDR3 length: 14 amino acids. This CDR3 reads CASSYSGGVYGYTF. The CDR3 DNA follows: TGTGCCAGCAGTTACTCGGGTGGCGTCTATGGCTACACCTTC.

The table lists this clonotype with many counts. This chain connects TRBV7-8 to TRBJ2-3, with 9 bases identical to TRBD2. Germline-derived CDR1 and CDR2 are SGHVS and FQNEAQ. J gave up 5 bases and V 6 bases, and 15 bases lay outside the gene matches. The CDR3 totals 17 residues. CDR3 residues: CASSSTRAGGWEDTQYF. In DNA, the CDR3 is TGTGCCAGCAGTTCTACTCGGGCGGGAGGGTGGGAAGATACGCAGTATTTT.

Many counts were recorded for this clonotype. The chain couples TRBV20-1 to TRBJ2-1; the match to TRBD2 covers 9 bases. With 6 bases clipped from V and 8 bases from J, the junction kept 17 bases outside the gene matches. The V gene's germline CDR1 is DFQATT and CDR2 SNEGSKA (reference sequence). The CDR3 length is 16 residues. The CDR3 loop reads CSAHRVGSGRLYEQFF. The CDR3 region has the DNA TGCAGTGCCCACCGCGTTGGTAGCGGGAGATTGTATGAGCAGTTCTTC.

The sample holds a few counts of this clonotype. The chain recombines TRBV12-3 or TRBV12-4 with TRBJ1-1; D is perhaps TRBD1 (6 bases). The CDR3 is 13 residues long. V was trimmed by 7 bases and J by 10 bases, leaving 19 bases between them. The CDR3 loop reads CASTLDSQFGAFF. DNA for the CDR3: TGTGCCAGCACCCTGGACAGTCAATTTGGAGCTTTCTTT.